This T cell receptor (beta chain) was sequenced during a study of CD8+ T cells in alopecia areata (dated by TCRdb to between 2018 and 2020). In terms of the full investigation: Skin from C3H/HeJ donors with spontaneous alopecia (about 6-13 months old) was grafted onto female C3H/HeJ recipients aged 7-10 weeks. TCRbeta CDR3 regions were amplified by immunoSEQ multiplex PCR with 35 Vbeta forward and 13 Jbeta reverse primers. RNA was obtained with the PAXgene miRNA kit for fixed scalp, the miRNeasy kit for PBMCs, and the RNeasy kit for mouse skin. Clonality in the scalp was compared among normal scalp (n=4), patchy alopecia areata scalp (n=8), and alopecia totalis/universalis scalp (n=8). To study T cell clonal expansion in alopecia areata, the researchers applied high-throughput TCRbeta sequencing to both the C3H/HeJ mouse model and human patients. Human TCRbeta sequencing covered scalp tissue and sorted CD4+ and CD8+ peripheral blood T cells from patchy and totalis/universalis alopecia areata patients and healthy controls. Overall study results and their limits: Unlike mouse skin, where gammadelta T cells dominate, normal human skin contains resident alphabeta T cells that get sequenced too, which complicates analysis of the scalp TCR repertoire. Compared with normal scalp, lesional scalp had higher clonality and more expanded CD8+ clones, particularly in alopecia totalis/universalis, a pattern that suggests antigenic drive. Shared TCR sequences between patients were less evident than in mice, which may be partly attributable to HLA diversity in the patient population.

Preparation of the library involved the immunoSEQ multiplex PCR assay. For TCR sequencing, RNA was extracted from every sample and reverse transcribed into cDNA to serve as template. SuperScript III was used to make first-strand cDNA, primed with a 2:1 mix of oligo-dT and random hexamers. Amplification bias was assessed with a synthetic immune receptor repertoire, and residual bias was removed computationally. Libraries were sequenced on Illumina HiSeq with 60 bp reads covering the CDR3, read from J toward V. The authors processed their data as follows. Raw reads were preprocessed to remove errors, and CDR3 was defined according to IMGT conventions as the region from the conserved cysteine to phenylalanine. Clonality was computed as 1 minus the Shannon entropy, with the entropy normalized by log2 of the number of productive unique TCRs. Whether scalp clones were CD4 or CD8 was inferred by matching scalp TCRbeta sequences against CD4 and CD8 repertoires sorted from blood. Sourced from immuneACCESS, this table was stored by TCRdb with only in-frame sequences that have V and J called. A share of the clones is absent; for the studies checked, an unresolved V gene accounts for under half, and the remainder has no known explanation. Clone size and V and J calls were adopted from that table, with D and trimming inferred from the DNA. The sample features about 110,000 clones, and none is a singleton. The top ten hold around a fifth of the sample.

V drops 4 bases and J drops 1 base, leaving 12 bases in between. In the germline V gene (reference sequence), CDR1 corresponds to FNHDT and CDR2 to SITEND. From the cysteine through the phenylalanine, the CDR3 covers 14 amino acids. Part of the CDR3 DNA is given, 30 bases translated from base 1. As for this clone: No cognate antigen has been identified for it. This is a mouse receptor, so gene names and germline sequences are those of the mouse. The read terminates 4 residues ahead of where the CDR3 ends, so the germline J gene completes it.

This receptor chain uses TRBV19 and TRBJ2-7; TRBD1 is a weak D gene call, 6 bases matching. The clonotype originates from a C3H/HeJ mouse with alopecia areata. This strain is of MHC haplotype H2-k. The specimen sequenced was lesional skin. CDR3 DNA (partial): TGTGCCAGCAGTCCCGGGACATCATCCTAT. The resulting protein is CASSPGTSSY. From start to end, the CDR3 is CASSPGTSSYEQYF.